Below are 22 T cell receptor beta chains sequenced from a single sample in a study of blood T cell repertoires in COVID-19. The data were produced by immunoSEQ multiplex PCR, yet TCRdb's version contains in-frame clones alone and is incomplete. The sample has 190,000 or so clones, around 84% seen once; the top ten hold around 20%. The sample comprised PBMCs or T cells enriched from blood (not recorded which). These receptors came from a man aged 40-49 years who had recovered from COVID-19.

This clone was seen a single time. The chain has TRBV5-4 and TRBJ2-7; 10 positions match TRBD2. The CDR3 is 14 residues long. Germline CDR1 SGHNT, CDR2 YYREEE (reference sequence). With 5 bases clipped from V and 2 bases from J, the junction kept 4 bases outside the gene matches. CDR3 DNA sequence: TGTGCCAGCAGTACTAGCGGGATTGCCTACGAGCAGTACTTC. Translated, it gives CASSTSGIAYEQYF.

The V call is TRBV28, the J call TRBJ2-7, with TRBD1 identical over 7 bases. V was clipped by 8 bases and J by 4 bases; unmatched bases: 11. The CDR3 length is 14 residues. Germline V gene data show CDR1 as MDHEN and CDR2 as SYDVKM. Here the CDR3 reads CASARGQGVYEQYF. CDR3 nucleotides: TGTGCCAGCGCAAGGGGGCAGGGGGTGTACGAGCAGTACTTC.

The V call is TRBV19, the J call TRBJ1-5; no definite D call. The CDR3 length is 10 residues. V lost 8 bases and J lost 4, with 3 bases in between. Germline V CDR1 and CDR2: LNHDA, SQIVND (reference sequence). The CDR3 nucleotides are TGTGCCAGTTCTAATCAGCCCCAGCATTTT. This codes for CASSNQPQHF.

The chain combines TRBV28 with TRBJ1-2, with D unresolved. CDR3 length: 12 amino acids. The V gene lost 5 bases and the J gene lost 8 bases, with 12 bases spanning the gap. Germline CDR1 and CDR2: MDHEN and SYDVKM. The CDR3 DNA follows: TGTGCCAGCAGTCGAGGCGGGTCAGGCTACACCTTC. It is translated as CASSRGGSGYTF.

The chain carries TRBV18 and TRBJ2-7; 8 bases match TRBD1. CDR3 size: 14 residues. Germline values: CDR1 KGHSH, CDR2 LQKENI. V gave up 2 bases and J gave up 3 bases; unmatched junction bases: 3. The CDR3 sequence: CASSPGTGHYEQYF. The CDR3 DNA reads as TGTGCCAGCTCACCAGGGACAGGTCACTACGAGCAGTACTTC. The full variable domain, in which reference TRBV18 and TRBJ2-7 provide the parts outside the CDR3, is NAGVMQNPRHLVRRRGQEARLRCSPMKGHSHVYWYRQLPEEGLKFMVYLQKENIIDESGMPKERFSAEFPKEGPSILRIQQVVRGDSAAYFCASSPGTGHYEQYFGPGTRLTVT.

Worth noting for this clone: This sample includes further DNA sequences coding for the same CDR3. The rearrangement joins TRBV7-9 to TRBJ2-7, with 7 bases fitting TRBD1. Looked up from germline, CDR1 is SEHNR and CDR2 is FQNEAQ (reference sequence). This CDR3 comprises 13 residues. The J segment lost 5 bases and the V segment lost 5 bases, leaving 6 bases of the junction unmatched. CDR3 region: CASSPPDRDEQYF. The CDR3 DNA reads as TGTGCCAGCAGCCCCCCCGACAGGGACGAGCAGTACTTC.

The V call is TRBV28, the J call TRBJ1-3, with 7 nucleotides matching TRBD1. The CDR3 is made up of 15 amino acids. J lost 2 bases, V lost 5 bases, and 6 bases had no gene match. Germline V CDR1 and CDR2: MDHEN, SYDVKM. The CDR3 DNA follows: TGTGCCAGCAGTGACAGGGTATTAGCTGGAAACACCATATATTTT. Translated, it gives CASSDRVLAGNTIYF.

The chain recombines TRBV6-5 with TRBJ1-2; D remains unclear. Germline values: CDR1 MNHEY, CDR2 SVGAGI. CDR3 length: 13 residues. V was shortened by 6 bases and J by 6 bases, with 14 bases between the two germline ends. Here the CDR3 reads CASSASLLDGYTF. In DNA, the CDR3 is TGTGCCAGCAGCGCATCCCTACTGGATGGCTACACCTTC.

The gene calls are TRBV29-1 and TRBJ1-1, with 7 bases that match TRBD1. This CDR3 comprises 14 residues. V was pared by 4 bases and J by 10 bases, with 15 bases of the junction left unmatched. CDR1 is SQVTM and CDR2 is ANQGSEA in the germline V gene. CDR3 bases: TGCAGCGTTGGGAGGCCGGGACAGATGGGTTTAGCTTTCTTT. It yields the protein CSVGRPGQMGLAFF.

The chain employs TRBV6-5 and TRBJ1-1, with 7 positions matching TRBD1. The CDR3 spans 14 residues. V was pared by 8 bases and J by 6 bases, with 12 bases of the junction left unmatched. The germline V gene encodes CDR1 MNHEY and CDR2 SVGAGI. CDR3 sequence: CASLTGNRQAEAFF. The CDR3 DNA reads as TGTGCCAGCCTGACAGGGAATCGTCAGGCTGAAGCTTTCTTT.

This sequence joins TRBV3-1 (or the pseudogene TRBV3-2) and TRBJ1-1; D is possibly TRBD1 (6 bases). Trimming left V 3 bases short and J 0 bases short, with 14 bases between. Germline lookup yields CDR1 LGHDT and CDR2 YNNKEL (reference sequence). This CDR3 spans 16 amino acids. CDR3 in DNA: TGTGCCAGCAGCCATTCCAGGGGCGGTCTGAACACTGAAGCTTTCTTT. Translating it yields CASSHSRGGLNTEAFF.

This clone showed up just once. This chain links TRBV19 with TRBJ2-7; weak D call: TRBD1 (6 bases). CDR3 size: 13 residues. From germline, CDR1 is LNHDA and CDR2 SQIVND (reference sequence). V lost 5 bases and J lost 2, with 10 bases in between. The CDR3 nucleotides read TGTGCCAGTAGTCTAAGACAGGCCTACGAGCAGTACTTC. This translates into CASSLRQAYEQYF.

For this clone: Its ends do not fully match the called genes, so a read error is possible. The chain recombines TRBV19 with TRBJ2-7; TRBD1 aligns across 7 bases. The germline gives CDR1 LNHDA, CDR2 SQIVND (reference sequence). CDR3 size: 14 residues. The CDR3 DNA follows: TGTGCCAGTAGTACGACAGGGAACACCCCCAGTCTAAACTTC. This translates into CASSTTGNTPSLNF.

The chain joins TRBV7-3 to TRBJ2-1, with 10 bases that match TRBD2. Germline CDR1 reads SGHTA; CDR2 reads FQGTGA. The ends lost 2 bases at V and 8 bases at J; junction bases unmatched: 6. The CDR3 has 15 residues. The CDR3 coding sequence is TGTGCCAGCAGCTTAGCTAGCGGGAGATGGGATGAGCAGTTCTTC. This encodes CASSLASGRWDEQFF.

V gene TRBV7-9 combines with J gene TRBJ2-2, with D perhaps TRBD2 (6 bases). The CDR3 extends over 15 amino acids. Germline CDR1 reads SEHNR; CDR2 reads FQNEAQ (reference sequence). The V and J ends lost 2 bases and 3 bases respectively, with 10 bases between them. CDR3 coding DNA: TGTGCCAGCAGCTTAATCGGAGGGGACACCGGGGAGCTGTTTTTT. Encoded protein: CASSLIGGDTGELFF.

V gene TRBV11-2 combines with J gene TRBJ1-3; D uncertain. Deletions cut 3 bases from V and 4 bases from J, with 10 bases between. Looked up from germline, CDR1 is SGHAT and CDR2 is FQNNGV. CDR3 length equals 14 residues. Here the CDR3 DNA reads TGTGCCAGCAGCTTGGTGAGAGGCGGAAACACCATATATTTT. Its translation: CASSLVRGGNTIYF.

The CDR3 sequence is CATQEDRGYGYTF. The CDR3 DNA reads as TGTGCCACCCAAGAGGACAGGGGCTATGGCTACACCTTC. The V call is TRBV2, the J call TRBJ1-2; 9 positions agree with TRBD1. The CDR3 is 13 amino acids. CDR1 and CDR2 (germline): SNHLY, FYNNEI. V lost 10 bases, J lost 4 bases, and 7 bases stayed unmatched. Filled out from reference TRBV2 and TRBJ1-2, the complete variable domain reads EPEVTQTPSHQVTQMGQEVILRCVPISNHLYFYWYRQILGQKVEFLVSFYNNEISEKSEIFDDQFSVERPDGSNFTLKIRSTKLEDSAMYFCATQEDRGYGYTFGSGTRLTVV.

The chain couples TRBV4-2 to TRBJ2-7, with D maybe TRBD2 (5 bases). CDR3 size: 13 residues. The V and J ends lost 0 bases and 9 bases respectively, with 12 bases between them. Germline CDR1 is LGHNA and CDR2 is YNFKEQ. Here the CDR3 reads CASSQDPRRGQYF. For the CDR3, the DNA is TGTGCCAGCAGCCAAGATCCAAGACGGGGGCAGTACTTC.

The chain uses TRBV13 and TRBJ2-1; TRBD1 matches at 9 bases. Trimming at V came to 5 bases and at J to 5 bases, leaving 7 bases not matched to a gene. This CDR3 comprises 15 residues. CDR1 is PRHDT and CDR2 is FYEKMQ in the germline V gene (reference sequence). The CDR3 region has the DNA TGTGCCAGCAGCGACCAGGACAGGGGCGACAATGAGCAGTTCTTC. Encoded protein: CASSDQDRGDNEQFF.

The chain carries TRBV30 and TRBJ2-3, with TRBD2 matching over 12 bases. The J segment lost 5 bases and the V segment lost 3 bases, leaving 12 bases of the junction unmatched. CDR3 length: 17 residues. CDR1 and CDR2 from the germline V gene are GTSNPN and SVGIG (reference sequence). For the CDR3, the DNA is TGTGCCTGGAGCCTTGGGGCTAGCGGGAGGGCCATAGATACGCAGTATTTT. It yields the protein CAWSLGASGRAIDTQYF.

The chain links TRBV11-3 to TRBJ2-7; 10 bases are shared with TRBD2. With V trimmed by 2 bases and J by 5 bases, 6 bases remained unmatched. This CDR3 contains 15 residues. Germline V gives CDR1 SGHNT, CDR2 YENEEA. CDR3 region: CASSLIASGSHEQYF. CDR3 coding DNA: TGTGCCAGCAGCTTAATAGCTAGCGGGAGCCACGAGCAGTACTTC.

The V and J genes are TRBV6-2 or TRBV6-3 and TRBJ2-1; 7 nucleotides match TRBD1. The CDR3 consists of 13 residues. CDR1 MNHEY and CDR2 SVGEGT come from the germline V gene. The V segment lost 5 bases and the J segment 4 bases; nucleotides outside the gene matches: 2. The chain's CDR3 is CASSNRGYNEQFF. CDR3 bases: TGTGCCAGCAGTAACAGGGGATACAATGAGCAGTTCTTC.